These T cell receptor beta chains were read from a single sample in a study of T cell repertoires in cytomegalovirus infection. TCRdb used MiXCR to reprocess the reads, holding one entry per CDR3 protein. This table holds around 570,000 distinct CDR3 sequences, approximately 40% found once. Their antigens are not known. Sequencing used cultured PBMCs, obtained from culture after CMV antigen stimulation. Receptor source: a human donor in good health (CMV status not recorded). Some clones in this sample may be carry-over from other donors' samples. CDR3s include the opening cysteine and the closing phenylalanine or tryptophan. A D gene is named only where the DNA matches it firmly. The listing skips clone size in some rows; elsewhere it reads once, few, many or a size class.

v_gene	j_gene	d_gene	abundance	CDR3nt	CDR3aa
TRBV6-1	TRBJ2-3	.	.	TGTGCCAGCACCCTACGGAGGGTACCTTGGGATACGCAGTATTTT	CASTLRRVPWDTQYF
TRBV7-8	TRBJ2-5	TRBD2	many	TGTGCCAGCAGCTTACCGGGACTAGCGGACCAAGAGACCCAGTACTTC	CASSLPGLADQETQYF
TRBV7-9	TRBJ1-1	.	.	TGTGCCAGCAGCTTAGCGCAGAAGGGAACTGAAGCTTTCTTT	CASSLAQKGTEAFF
TRBV7-2	TRBJ1-3	TRBD1	many	TGTGCCAGCAGTTTTACAGGGGCCTCTGGAAACACCATATATTTT	CASSFTGASGNTIYF
TRBV12-3/TRBV12-4	TRBJ1-1	.	once	TGTGCCAGCAGTTTCCAGGGGTACGCTGAAGCTTTCTTT	CASSFQGYAEAFF
TRBV12-3/TRBV12-4	TRBJ1-5	TRBD1	few	TGTGCCAGCAACACAGGGGGCAGAAATCAGCCCCAGCATTTT	CASNTGGRNQPQHF
TRBV4-1	TRBJ1-2	.	.	TGCGCCAGCAGCCAAGATTCGGGGCGGGTGGACCACACCTTC	CASSQDSGRVDHTF
TRBV10-3	TRBJ2-3	TRBD2	few	TGTGCCATCAGGGATAGCGGGAGCCCAGATACGCAGTATTTT	CAIRDSGSPDTQYF
TRBV7-9	TRBJ1-3	TRBD1	few	TGTGCCAGCAGCCCGCGAACCAACAGGGGGCTTGGAAACACCATATATTTT	CASSPRTNRGLGNTIYF
TRBV11-2	TRBJ2-1	.	.	TGTGCCAGCAGCTCAGGGGGAGGGATGGGCTACAATGAGCAGTTCTTC	CASSSGGGMGYNEQFF
TRBV6-1	TRBJ2-2	.	.	TGTGCCAGCACCAACGGCCAGAACACCGGGGAGCTGTTTTTT	CASTNGQNTGELFF
TRBV28	TRBJ1-1	.	.	TGTGCCAGCAGCCCCAGACAGAATAAAGCTTTCTTT	CASSPRQNKAFF
TRBV4-1	TRBJ2-5	.	.	TGCGCCAGCAGCCAAGATGGTGATCCGGGCCTTCCGCCCCAGTACTTC	CASSQDGDPGLPPQYF
TRBV4-1	TRBJ1-1	.	.	TGCGCCAGTACCGGGCCCCTCAGGCGCACTGAAGCTTTCTTT	CASTGPLRRTEAFF
TRBV12-3/TRBV12-4	TRBJ1-2	.	.	TGTGCCAGCAGCGCCATCTTTTATGGCTACACCTTC	CASSAIFYGYTF
TRBV4-3	TRBJ2-5	.	.	TGCGCCAGCAGCCACGCCCGACGTGGGGGAGTCGGGGGAGAAGAGACCCAGTACTTC	CASSHARRGGVGGEETQYF
TRBV20-1	TRBJ2-7	.	few	TGCAGTGCTAGTCGGCGGGACTCCTACGAGCAGTACTTC	CSASRRDSYEQYF
TRBV7-2	TRBJ2-2	TRBD1	few	TGTGCCAGCAGCTTTGACAGGGCAACCGGGGAGCTGTTTTTT	CASSFDRATGELFF
TRBV7-2	TRBJ1-6	.	many	TGTGCCAGCAGCACCGGTGATAGGGGAGCACCCCTCCACTTT	CASSTGDRGAPLHF
TRBV11-2	TRBJ1-1	.	few	TGTGCCAGCAGCCTGGGGCAACTCGGTGAAGCTTTCTTT	CASSLGQLGEAFF
TRBV4-1	TRBJ2-7	TRBD1	few	TGCGCCAGCGGATTAGGGGGACAGGCGGGCTACGAGCAGTACTTC	CASGLGGQAGYEQYF
TRBV6-2/TRBV6-3	TRBJ2-7	TRBD1	.	TGTGCCAGCACCCTCCAACTTGGACAGGGGTATTACGAGCAGTACTTC	CASTLQLGQGYYEQYF
TRBV7-2	TRBJ2-7	.	.	TGTGCCAGCAGACGGGCCGAGCAGTACTTC	CASRRAEQYF
TRBV7-2	TRBJ2-5	TRBD1	.	TGTGCCAGCAGCACTGACAGGGTCCTCGGGACCCAGTACTTC	CASSTDRVLGTQYF
TRBV27	TRBJ2-1	TRBD2	.	TGTGCCAGCAGTTTATCCCCTAGCGGCTCCTACAATGAGCAGTTCTTC	CASSLSPSGSYNEQFF
TRBV7-8	TRBJ2-3	.	few	TGTGCCAGCAGCTTATGGGGAGTTGGCCCAGATACGCAGTATTTT	CASSLWGVGPDTQYF
TRBV6-1	TRBJ2-1	.	.	TGTGCCAGCAGTCCCGGGGGGACAAGCTACAATGAGCAGTTCTTC	CASSPGGTSYNEQFF
TRBV11-2	TRBJ2-7	TRBD2	few	TGTGCCAGCAGCTTAGGCGGTCTGCGGGGGGCCTCCTACGAGCAGTACTTC	CASSLGGLRGASYEQYF
TRBV2	TRBJ1-5	.	.	TGTGCCAGCAGTGAAGAGATATTTTCCCAGCATTTT	CASSEEIFSQHF
TRBV7-9	TRBJ2-1	.	.	TGTGCCAGCAGCCCTGCGCTGGGGCATGAGCAGTTCTTC	CASSPALGHEQFF
TRBV6-1	TRBJ2-7	.	.	TGTGCCAGCAGTGATTATGGGGTTTCCTACGAGCAGTACTTC	CASSDYGVSYEQYF
TRBV15	TRBJ2-3	.	.	TGTGCCACCAGCTCTCGACTATCCACAGATACGCAGTATTTT	CATSSRLSTDTQYF
TRBV29-1	TRBJ2-3	.	.	TGCAGCGTTGATGTGAGCAACACAGATACGCAGTATTTT	CSVDVSNTDTQYF
TRBV12-3/TRBV12-4	TRBJ2-2	.	few	TGTGCCAGCAGTTTTATGGGACACCCCAACACCGGGGAGCTGTTTTTT	CASSFMGHPNTGELFF
TRBV19	TRBJ2-4	.	.	TGTCCCGGGAGCGAGCCTCCAAACATTCAGTACTTC	CPGSEPPNIQYF